What follows describes a single TCR beta chain. This sample was taken from a study of beta chain features in type 1 diabetes. Across the whole study: There was similarity between patients and healthy donors in age, gender and cell yields.

The whole isolated RNA underwent reverse transcription, so sequencing captured expressed TCRB transcripts. Only in-frame clones appear in the TCRdb table, and some are missing; sequencing was by immunoSEQ multiplex PCR. The table records fewer than 900,000 clones, 15% to 20% of them present only once. Deletions cut 6 bases from V and 4 bases from J, with 3 bases between. Per the germline V gene, CDR1 is MDHEN and CDR2 is SYDVKM. CDR3 length: 10 residues. The source is a woman aged 18-29 years in good health. J is TRBJ1-1 and V is TRBV28; D is undetermined. Material for sequencing was naive CD4+ T cells from blood. CDR3 residues: CASRATEAFF. Written as DNA, the CDR3 is TGTGCCAGCAGGGCCACTGAAGCTTTCTTT.